This is a list of T cell receptor beta chains from one sample in a study of identical twins. TCRdb called the 5' RACE reads again in MiXCR, with one record for every CDR3 protein. The data show 1.5 million or so distinct CDR3 sequences, around 29% seen once. Sequencing input: cord blood. These receptors originate from a newborn girl in good health. The CDR3 runs from the conserved cysteine through the conserved F or W. Fields, in order: J gene, clone size, V gene, CDR3 protein. Clone sizes are given selectively: once, few, many, or a class where the clone is expanded.

TRBJ2-7 . TRBV28 CASSLTGPTYNEQYF
TRBJ2-5 . TRBV5-1 CASSTDTQETQYF
TRBJ2-3 . TRBV11-2 CASSPLSSLGTQYF
TRBJ2-5 many TRBV7-9 CASSLVNLQETQYF
TRBJ2-1 few TRBV27 CASSRDQSSYNEQFF
TRBJ2-3 few TRBV10-3 CAISEISVGADTQYF
TRBJ2-1 . TRBV30 CAWSGGRRNEQFF
TRBJ2-5 . TRBV6-6 CASSKGGGLYQETQYF
TRBJ1-6 . TRBV7-8 CASSPSGNGNSPLHF
TRBJ2-1 . TRBV28 CASSFGVIEPQFF
TRBJ1-4 few TRBV5-1 CASSPPQGDMLFF
. . TRBV3-1 CASSQDRTYPLYEQYF
TRBJ2-1 . TRBV3-1 CASSLRLGGVRQFF
TRBJ2-1 . TRBV15 CATSRVRGGYNEQFF
TRBJ1-6 many TRBV15 CATSGRIRVDNSPLHF
TRBJ1-2 . TRBV27 CASSLSPTGGYGYTF
TRBJ2-5 . TRBV10-3 CAIRDSYQETQYF
TRBJ2-3 . TRBV15 CATSRDKLDTQYF
TRBJ2-1 few TRBV11-2 CASSPGLAGGRFHEQFF
TRBJ2-3 . TRBV11-2 CASSAPTRVITDTQYF
TRBJ2-3 once TRBV20-1 CSASPTSGIADTQYF
TRBJ2-5 . TRBV28 CASRSGQETQYF
TRBJ1-2 . TRBV5-6 CASRPDRAAGYTF
TRBJ2-2 . TRBV13 CASSFDRINTGELFF
TRBJ2-7 few TRBV28 CASSFFLVYEQYF
TRBJ1-1 . TRBV29-1 CSVGQGWSNTEAFF
TRBJ1-1 once TRBV2 CASSDGKNTEAFF
TRBJ1-1 few TRBV10-3 CATWGGTEAFF
TRBJ1-4 . TRBV12-3/TRBV12-4 CAGSWTAVNEKLFF
TRBJ2-6 . TRBV3-1 CASSQVRAGANVLTF
TRBJ2-2 few TRBV27 CASSSQPNTGELFF
TRBJ1-4 . TRBV6-6 CASSDRVVQTNEKLFF
TRBJ1-5 . TRBV20-1 CSASSGVKPQHF
TRBJ2-7 . TRBV20-1 CSALFDISHEQYF
TRBJ2-3 . TRBV7-6 CASSPPTSEPGWGTDTQYF
TRBJ2-3 . TRBV6-2/TRBV6-3 CASNQGLAQYF
TRBJ2-2 . TRBV20-1 CSAYTSGRGTGELFF
TRBJ1-5 . TRBV2 CASSTGDHQPQHF
TRBJ2-2 . TRBV12-3/TRBV12-4 CASSAGQGATGELFF
TRBJ1-5 few TRBV28 CASSFRAFNQPQHF